The 17 T cell receptor beta chains below come from one sample, sequenced in a study of regulatory T cells in long-lasting Graves disease. Arm-PCR of CDR3 regions and iRepertoire HTBI primers were used to build TCR beta libraries. TCRdb reprocessed the multiplex PCR reads via MiXCR and lists one record per CDR3 protein. The sample shows about 470,000 distinct CDR3 sequences, under 25% of them seen only once. Time point denoted: persistent/refractory GD, antithyroid drugs over 5 years with positive TRAb. The TCR library was made from RNA that had been extracted from PBMCs in TRIzol. The sample here was peripheral blood mononuclear cells (PBMCs), taken when the disease was refractory, from a patient treated with antithyroid drugs. All receptors derive from a female donor with Graves disease.

The rearrangement joins TRBV4-3 to TRBJ1-4, with a weak D call TRBD1 (5 bases). Germline CDR1 reads LGHNA; CDR2 reads YSLEER. This CDR3 has 12 residues. V shed 0 bases and J shed 13 bases, with 9 bases lying between them. The CDR3 bases are TGCGCCAGCAGCCAAGATAAGGGACGACTGTTTTTT. Protein product: CASSQDKGRLFF.

This clonotype has a count of ten or more. The chain recombines TRBV6-5 with TRBJ2-7, with TRBD2 matching over 11 bases. Germline V gives CDR1 MNHEY, CDR2 SVGAGI. Trimming at V came to 4 bases and at J to 2 bases, leaving 4 bases not matched to a gene. The CDR3 has 15 residues. CDR3 DNA sequence: TGTGCCAGCAGTTTTACTAGCGGGAGACCCTACGAGCAGTACTTC. Translation gives CASSFTSGRPYEQYF.

This clonotype showed up many times. The gene calls are TRBV28 and TRBJ1-1; TRBD1 aligns across 8 bases. The CDR3 extends over 15 amino acids. Germline trimming cut 3 bases from V and 3 bases from J; bases unmatched to any gene: 6. The germline CDR1 and CDR2 sequences are MDHEN and SYDVKM. The CDR3 region is CASSFHRGFDTEAFF. The CDR3 DNA is TGTGCCAGCAGTTTCCACAGGGGGTTCGACACTGAAGCTTTCTTT.

This clonotype was seen at least ten times. The V gene is TRBV10-3, the J gene TRBJ2-7; 11 bases are shared with TRBD2. Trimming took 2 bases from V and 0 from J; bases not matched to a gene: 0. In germline, CDR1 is ENHRY, CDR2 SYGVKD. The CDR3 spans 15 residues. The CDR3 sequence is CAISELAGGSYEQYF. CDR3 nucleotides: TGTGCCATCAGTGAGCTAGCGGGAGGCTCCTACGAGCAGTACTTC.

This clonotype was found many times. The chain uses TRBV30 and TRBJ1-2, with D possibly TRBD1 on 5 matching bases. The CDR3 contains 15 residues. Trimming shortened V by 4 bases and J by 4 bases, and 19 bases separated the two germline ends. CDR1 and CDR2 from the germline V gene are GTSNPN and SVGIG (reference sequence). For the CDR3, the DNA is TGTGCCTGGATCCCTAATGGACGGACACGCTATGGCTACACCTTC. The encoded protein is CAWIPNGRTRYGYTF.

CDR3 in amino acids: CASSSVSGANVLTF. The CDR3 coding sequence is TGTGCCAGCAGCTCCGTCTCTGGGGCCAACGTCCTGACTTTC. V is TRBV7-2 and J is TRBJ2-6, with D unresolved. Germline V gene lookup returns CDR1 SGHTA and CDR2 FQGNSA. V was clipped by 4 bases and J by 0 bases, with 4 bases between them. The CDR3 loop spans 14 amino acids.

This clonotype showed up many times. The chain employs TRBV12-3 or TRBV12-4 and TRBJ2-5; the D is unclear. Deletions cut 3 bases from V and 5 bases from J, with 13 bases between. This CDR3 region has 14 residues. The CDR3 bases are TGTGCCAGCAGTTTCCAAACCGAGCAGGAGACCCAGTACTTC. It is translated as CASSFQTEQETQYF.

The chain combines TRBV6-5 with TRBJ2-3, with TRBD2 matching 12 bases. J lost 1 base, V lost 3 bases, and 14 bases had no gene match. The CDR3 totals 20 residues. The V gene's germline CDR1 is MNHEY and CDR2 SVGAGI. The CDR3 DNA follows: TGTGCCAGCAGTTATGGACCTCTAGCGGGAGGGCGATACGGCACAGATACGCAGTATTTT. This gives the protein CASSYGPLAGGRYGTDTQYF.

This clonotype showed up many times. The gene calls are TRBV12-3 or TRBV12-4 and TRBJ1-1; D is uncertain. The CDR3 runs 13 residues. V shed 1 base and J shed 11 bases, with 14 bases lying between them. This CDR3 reads CASSLGAPSGAFF. CDR3 DNA: TGTGCCAGCAGTTTAGGCGCTCCCTCCGGGGCTTTCTTT.

The chain combines TRBV30 with TRBJ2-7; D not certain. Germline V CDR1 and CDR2: GTSNPN, SVGIG (reference sequence). This CDR3 spans 11 amino acids. V lost 3 bases to trimming and J lost 1 base, with 4 bases between them. The CDR3 sequence: CAWRNSYEQYF. The CDR3 nucleotides read TGTGCCTGGAGAAATTCCTACGAGCAGTACTTC.

This clonotype was observed at least ten times. The chain employs TRBV28 and TRBJ2-7, with D possibly matching TRBD2 (10 bases). Trimming removed 6 bases from V and 7 bases from J, with 28 bases in between. Germline loops: CDR1 MDHEN, CDR2 SYDVKM. The CDR3 has 17 residues. The CDR3: CASRGQGEREGQYEQYF. CDR3 coding DNA: TGTGCCAGCAGGGGACAGGGTGAGCGGGAGGGCCAATATGAGCAGTACTTC.

As regards this clonotype: One base away lies a much larger clone, so this may be a sequencing read error. The CDR3 does not close with the conserved phenylalanine or tryptophan, likely indicating a read error. The chain uses TRBV4-1 and TRBJ1-6; 7 positions match TRBD1. CDR1 MGHRA and CDR2 YSYEKL come from the germline V gene. Losses at the gene ends were 4 bases for V and 9 bases for J; bases not matched to a gene: 6. This CDR3 has 14 residues. This CDR3 is CASSPGTDASPLHL. The DNA for the CDR3 is TGCGCCAGCAGCCCCGGGACAGATGCTTCACCCCTCCACCTT.

This clonotype was counted between two and nine times. This chain links TRBV7-3 with TRBJ2-7; 12 bases line up with TRBD1. Unmatched junction bases numbered 19, after V lost 5 bases and J lost 2 bases. Germline assignment: CDR1 SGHTA and CDR2 FQGTGA. The CDR3 extends over 20 amino acids. CDR3: CASSPRGTGTGGPKAYEQYF. The DNA of the CDR3 is TGTGCCAGCAGCCCCCGAGGTACCGGGACAGGGGGCCCAAAGGCCTACGAGCAGTACTTC.

The rearrangement joins TRBV20-1 to TRBJ2-6; 7 nucleotides agree with TRBD1. There are 19 residues in the CDR3. The germline V gene encodes CDR1 DFQATT and CDR2 SNEGSKA (reference sequence). In nucleotides, the CDR3 is TGCACCGCTAAGACGGCGTCGACAGGGTTGGTCTCTGGGGCCAACGTCCTGACTTTC. Its protein product is CTAKTASTGLVSGANVLTF.

This clonotype showed up many times. The CDR3 DNA reads TGTGCCAGCACAGGCCTCTATAGCAATCAGCCCCAGCATTTT. This gives the protein CASTGLYSNQPQHF. The J gene is TRBJ1-5, the V gene TRBV2; the D is unclear. The CDR3 runs 14 residues. V shed 7 bases and J shed 0 bases, with 10 bases lying between them. Germline-derived CDR1 and CDR2 are SNHLY and FYNNEI.

The chain is built from TRBV6-4 and TRBJ2-3; D perhaps matches TRBD2 (5 bases). This CDR3 is built from 14 residues. Per the germline V gene, CDR1 is MRHNA and CDR2 is SNTAGT. V shed 8 bases and J shed 2 bases, with 14 bases lying between them. CDR3 sequence: CASGVSASTDTQYF. CDR3 DNA: TGTGCCAGCGGAGTTAGCGCCTCCACAGATACGCAGTATTTT.

This clonotype appeared many times. The chain employs TRBV3-1 and TRBJ1-2, with D unclear. Trimming stripped 4 bases from V and 8 bases from J, with 14 bases between. The germline V gene has CDR1 LGHDT and CDR2 YNNKEL (reference sequence). The CDR3 runs 13 residues. In DNA, the CDR3 is TGTGCCAGCAGCCCCCGAGGAGTCGAGGGCTACACCTTC. It encodes CASSPRGVEGYTF.